This TCR beta chain derives from a study of tumor-infiltrating lymphocytes in oesophageal squamous cell carcinoma. CDR1 SGHRS and CDR2 YFSETQ come from the germline V gene. V was clipped by 6 bases and J by 0 bases, with 28 bases between them. There are 20 residues in the CDR3. Many counts were recorded for this clonotype. TCRdb reprocessed the PCR reads via MiXCR and lists one record per CDR3 protein. The data show 18,000 or so distinct CDR3 sequences, around 40% seen once. The genes are TRBV5-1 and TRBJ2-4; D might be TRBD1 (6 bases). Material: esophageal tumor tissue. The sequence was collected from a male donor with esophageal squamous cell carcinoma. The CDR3 DNA follows: TGCGCCAGCAACACCGACCCAGACAGGTGGGATATTCTAGCCAAAAACATTCAGTACTTC. It translates to CASNTDPDRWDILAKNIQYF.